This T cell receptor (beta chain) originates from a study of glioma-infiltrating T cells. Using RNA template, CDR3s of TCR alpha and beta were amplified with iRepertoire arm-PCR. One-step reverse transcription and amplification started from approximately 100-400 ng of tissue mRNA or PBMC total RNA. From the multiplex PCR reads, TCRdb called clonotypes with MiXCR, one entry per CDR3 protein. This sample yields about 130,000 distinct CDR3 sequences, of which approximately 24% are seen a single time; 27% belongs to the top ten. CDR3 length: 13 residues. Deletions cut 10 bases from V and 0 bases from J, with 10 bases between. CDR1 MNHNS and CDR2 SASEGT come from the germline V gene. General study findings and limits: Gliomas, especially low-grade, showed above-expected tissue-blood divergence; non-neoplastic patients showed below. Very few CDR3 sequences were shared between tissue and blood.

The table lists this clonotype with many counts. Its antigen is undetermined. This receptor was identified in a human donor with low-grade glioma or glioblastoma, undergoing nonglioma brain surgery, or in good health (not recorded which). J is TRBJ1-5 and V is TRBV6-1; D remains ambiguous. The sample comprised glioma tissue, nonneoplastic brain tissue, or PBMCs (not recorded which). CDR3 in DNA: TGTGCCACTAAGAGTTATAGCAATCAGCCCCAGCATTTT. Translation gives CATKSYSNQPQHF.